The 14 T cell receptor beta chains below all came from one sample that was sequenced in a study of blood T cell dynamics during melanoma immunotherapy. Time point indicated: week 3, after first cycle of checkpoint inhibitor. Clones were read by immunoSEQ multiplex PCR, and TCRdb kept only the in-frame ones, dropping some. This table holds over 10,000 clones, 91% found once. The sample was effector memory CD8+ T cells from blood, taken from a patient treated with checkpoint blockade. The origin of the receptors is a human donor with melanoma.

This clone has only one observation. The gene calls are TRBV5-5 and TRBJ2-2, with TRBD2 matching over 7 bases. This CDR3 has 15 residues. Germline V lookup: CDR1 SGHKS, CDR2 YYEKEE (reference sequence). Unmatched junction bases numbered 9, after V lost 6 bases and J lost 4 bases. The CDR3 nucleotides are TGTGCCAGCAACCCCTGGGGGGGGGTCACCGGGGAGCTGTTTTTT. It yields the protein CASNPWGGVTGELFF. Looking up the rest from reference TRBV5-5 and TRBJ2-2 gives the full variable domain: DAGVTQSPTHLIKTRGQQVTLRCSPISGHKSVSWYQQVLGQGPQFIFQYYEKEERGRGNFPDRFSARQFPNYSSELNVNALLLGDSALYLCASNPWGGVTGELFFGEGSRLTVL.

The chain recombines TRBV9 with TRBJ2-3; 10 positions agree with TRBD2. The CDR3 sequence is 17 residues long. Trimming cost V 2 bases and J 1 base; bases outside gene matches: 7. Germline lookup yields CDR1 SGDLS and CDR2 YYNGEE. The CDR3 DNA reads as TGTGCCAGCAGCGTGCTTACCGGGACTAGCGGCACAGATACGCAGTATTTT. Its protein product is CASSVLTGTSGTDTQYF.

The genes are TRBV6-6 and TRBJ2-1; D unresolved. Germline values: CDR1 MNHNY, CDR2 SVGAGI (reference sequence). V dropped 5 bases and J dropped 8 bases, with 10 bases sitting between them. The CDR3 runs 12 residues. The CDR3 is CASSITRYEQFF. Written as DNA, the CDR3 is TGTGCCAGCAGTATCACCCGATATGAGCAGTTCTTC.

This sequence joins TRBV7-8 and TRBJ2-3, with 11 bases matching TRBD2. The ends lost 2 bases at V and 0 bases at J; junction bases unmatched: 7. The CDR3 is 18 residues long. Per germline, CDR1 SGHVS and CDR2 FQNEAQ. CDR3 DNA sequence: TGTGCCAGCAGCTTAATGGGGGGACTAGCGGCTAGCACAGATACGCAGTATTTT. It is translated as CASSLMGGLAASTDTQYF.

In this sample, this clone turned up once. V gene TRBV18 combines with J gene TRBJ2-3; D ambiguous. From germline, CDR1 is KGHSH and CDR2 LQKENI. CDR3 length equals 16 residues. V lost 2 bases, J lost 2 bases, and 14 bases lay in between. The CDR3 loop is CASSPSGQVNTDTQYF. The CDR3 region has the DNA TGTGCCAGCTCACCATCCGGGCAGGTCAACACAGATACGCAGTATTTT.

This chain links TRBV25-1 with TRBJ1-6, with D possibly TRBD1 on 5 matching bases. The CDR3 extends over 13 amino acids. Trimming shortened V by 7 bases and J by 7 bases, and 11 bases separated the two germline ends. Germline CDR1 MGHDK, CDR2 SYGVNS. CDR3 region: CASTGGLNSPLHF. The DNA of the CDR3 is TGTGCCAGCACGGGGGGGTTAAATTCACCCCTCCACTTT.

The chain has TRBV28 and TRBJ2-4; D gene uncertain. Germline V gene sequence: CDR1 MDHEN, CDR2 SYDVKM. V was cut by 3 bases and J by 0 bases, with 18 bases left in between. This CDR3 comprises 18 residues. The CDR3 is CASSFGNRLNLAKNIQYF. The CDR3 region has the DNA TGTGCCAGCAGTTTTGGCAATAGATTGAACCTAGCCAAAAACATTCAGTACTTC.

The chain combines TRBV7-2 with TRBJ1-5, with D maybe TRBD1 (5 bases). Germline CDR1 reads SGHTA; CDR2 reads FQGNSA. V was pared by 2 bases and J by 0 bases, with 14 bases between. The CDR3 extends over 17 amino acids. CDR3 sequence (DNA): TGTGCCAGCAGCTTAATGGGGGGGGGTTATAGCAATCAGCCCCAGCATTTT. Amino acids: CASSLMGGGYSNQPQHF. Supplemented by reference TRBV7-2 and TRBJ1-5, the full variable domain reads GAGVSQSPSNKVTEKGKDVELRCDPISGHTALYWYRQSLGQGLEFLIYFQGNSAPDKSGLPSDRFSAERTGGSVSTLTIQRTQQEDSAVYLCASSLMGGGYSNQPQHFGDGTRLSIL.

CDR3 in amino acids: CASSVVGNTGELFF. As DNA, the CDR3 is TGTGCCAGCAGCGTAGTGGGGAACACCGGGGAGCTGTTTTTT. The chain combines TRBV9 with TRBJ2-2, with D unresolved. The CDR3 covers 14 residues. The germline V and J ends were trimmed by 0 bases and 1 base, with 4 bases remaining between them. In germline, CDR1 is SGDLS, CDR2 YYNGEE.

The V call is TRBV27, the J call TRBJ2-2, with 9 positions matching TRBD1. The CDR3 is 16 residues long. V shed 7 bases, J shed 3 bases, and the junction held 9 bases outside the gene matches. Germline CDR1 and CDR2: MNHEY and SMNVEV (reference sequence). CDR3 bases: TGTGCCAGCACTGATGCTGACAGGGGGGACACCGGGGAGCTGTTTTTT. It translates to CASTDADRGDTGELFF.

V gene TRBV7-3 combines with J gene TRBJ2-1; 8 bases are shared with TRBD2. Germline CDR1 reads SGHTA; CDR2 reads FQGTGA. V dropped 2 bases and J dropped 8; count of bases not matched to a gene: 5. The CDR3 is made up of 14 amino acids. This chain's CDR3 is CASSLLGLADEQFF. In DNA, the CDR3 is TGTGCCAGCAGCTTACTAGGACTAGCAGATGAGCAGTTCTTC.

The rearrangement uses TRBV9 and TRBJ1-1; no firm D call. In germline, CDR1 is SGDLS, CDR2 YYNGEE. The V and J ends lost 0 bases and 0 bases respectively, with 12 bases between them. CDR3 size: 16 residues. The CDR3: CASSVDPQEMNTEAFF. In nucleotides, the CDR3 is TGTGCCAGCAGCGTAGATCCCCAGGAGATGAACACTGAAGCTTTCTTT.

The chain links TRBV27 to TRBJ1-1, with 12 bases fitting TRBD1. Trimming cost V 2 bases and J 8 bases; bases outside gene matches: 0. From germline, CDR1 is MNHEY and CDR2 SMNVEV (reference sequence). This CDR3 comprises 13 residues. The CDR3 spells CASSLGTGGEAFF. The CDR3 DNA sequence: TGTGCCAGCAGTTTAGGGACAGGGGGCGAAGCTTTCTTT.

The rearrangement links TRBV19 to TRBJ2-7; TRBD2 matches at 8 bases. Trimming removed 5 bases from V and 5 bases from J; junction bases left unmatched: 14. The germline gives CDR1 LNHDA, CDR2 SQIVND (reference sequence). CDR3 length: 16 amino acids. The CDR3 protein is CASSYRPGLVFDEQYF. The DNA of the CDR3 is TGTGCCAGTAGTTATAGGCCGGGACTAGTTTTCGACGAGCAGTACTTC.